The source of this T cell receptor beta chain is a study of CD8 T cells in Susac syndrome. Trimming left V 3 bases short and J 2 bases short, with 16 bases between. Germline lookup yields CDR1 GTSNPN and CDR2 SVGIG (reference sequence). The CDR3 length is 15 residues. RNA totalling roughly 0.5 to 1 ug underwent reverse transcription with random hexamers. By means of immunoSEQ multiplex PCR, TCR beta CDR3 spanning 54 Vbeta and 13 Jbeta underwent amplification. TCRdb called the immunoSEQ multiplex PCR reads again in MiXCR, with one record for every CDR3 protein. The table records about 120,000 distinct CDR3 sequences, roughly 94% of them present only once. Peripheral blood CD8+ and CD4+ T cells were profiled by TCR beta sequencing. Treatment-naive patients with stable or active relapsing-remitting disease were the multiple sclerosis controls.

The V and J genes are TRBV30 and TRBJ1-2; the D gene is possibly TRBD1 (6 bases). The clonotype was recovered from a human donor with multiple sclerosis. The sample comprised CD4+ T cells from PBMCs. The CDR3 reads CAWRKRDILNYGYTF. The CDR3 DNA sequence: TGTGCCTGGAGAAAACGGGACATCCTAAACTATGGCTACACCTTC.